This T cell receptor beta chain was sequenced for a study of blood T cell repertoires in COVID-19 (dated by TCRdb to the early 2020s). General notes on the study: The collaborator samples originated in the United States, Italy and Spain and spanned the acute and convalescent phases of COVID-19. The material from the prospective study consisted of cDNA or gDNA derived from T cells, B-cell-depleted T cells, or PBMCs. Samples were obtained from the ongoing ImmuneRACE study (first 160 participants) and from 950 to 1,500 subjects provided by 6 global collaborators. HLA class I and class II types, where available, came from metadata supplied by the sample provider rather than from assay-based typing. Sample metadata almost always included a de-identified subject ID, COVID-19 status, age in years and sex. Deeply sampled blood TCRbeta repertoires from subjects exposed to, actively infected with, or recovered from COVID-19 were included in the dataset. The repertoires were released in a freely available public database intended as a resource for research on the immune response to SARS-CoV-2. General conclusions and limits of the study: Clinical and demographic metadata were provided uncurated, with the amount varying by source and participant.

V lost 7 bases and J lost 2 bases; the stretch between them is 9 bases long. From the cysteine up to the phenylalanine, the CDR3 has a length of 12 residues. Left in the record is the CDR3 DNA by itself, 36 bases read in frame from the first base. Based on the germline V gene (reference sequence), the CDR1 and CDR2 sequences are SGHNT and YYREEE. Enrolling through a virtual design, the prospective study's participants ranged in age from roughly 18 to 100 years and lived across roughly 24 United States geographic areas. In the prospective study, participants were assigned to cohorts based on the clinical history participants reported in a screening survey and a study questionnaire. Recovered participants in ImmuneRACE Cohort 3 were defined by two consecutive negative NP/OP PCR tests, clearance by a healthcare professional, or resolution of symptoms. In the prospective study, mobile phlebotomists collected whole blood, serum and a nasopharyngeal or oropharyngeal swab from each participant. Over a roughly 2-month period, participants in the prospective study had the option of providing additional blood draws and questionnaires. Prospective study blood samples were shipped either frozen or at room temperature before DNA extraction.

TCRbeta CDR3 regions were amplified from genomic DNA by means of the immunoSEQ Assay, a bias-controlled multiplex PCR. The published analysis was carried out like this. The number of nucleated cells in each sample was estimated by amplification of reference gene primers within the assay. To quantify the absolute abundance of each unique TCRbeta CDR3 rearrangement, sequence reads were collapsed and filtered. Productive Simpson clonality was computed per sample as the square root of Simpson's diversity index over productive rearrangements. Not all clones reach the TCRdb copy of this immuneACCESS table, which keeps in-frame sequences only. Checked studies attribute under half of the gap to unresolved V genes and leave the rest unexplained. V and J calls and clone size follow that table, whereas D and trimming were derived from the DNA. The sample table lists roughly 330,000 clones, about 87% of them with a count of one. About 4.7% of the sample is held by the ten biggest clonotypes.

Of note for this clone: Its specific antigen is unknown. It has no much larger one-base neighbor in the sample; base qualities were not kept.

Material for sequencing was PBMCs or T cells enriched from blood (not recorded which). The V and J genes are TRBV5-4 and TRBJ1-1; no D segment can be confidently identified. The clonotype was recovered from a man younger than 40 who had recovered from COVID-19. The nucleotides read TGTGCCAGCGGACCGGGAAACACTGAAGCTTTCTTT. It encodes CASGPGNTEAFF.